This paragraph reports one T cell receptor (beta chain). This sample was included in a study of blood T cell repertoires in COVID-19. Study-wide context: COVID-19 samples, acute and convalescent, were from the United States, Italy and Spain. The analysed material was cDNA or gDNA that came from T cells, B-cell-depleted T cells, or PBMCs.

Original processing methods: Reference gene primer amplification gave nucleated cell count estimates. Using immunoSEQ multiplex PCR, the repertoire was profiled, and TCRdb retains in-frame clones only, with some absent. For V, J and clone size, that table is used; D and trimming come from the DNA. The sample includes 110,000 or so clones, approximately 90% seen only once; the top ten take over 4%. V lost 6 bases and J lost 4, with 21 bases in between. Looked up from germline, CDR1 is KGHSH and CDR2 is LQKENI. The CDR3 sequence is 16 residues long. Material: peripheral blood. The chain is built from TRBV18 and TRBJ1-1; the D is unclear. The clonotype originates from a woman between 50 and 59 years old with acute or convalescent COVID-19. For the CDR3, the DNA is TGTGCCAGCTCCCTAGAGAGAATTAGTAGGTTCACTGAAGCTTTCTTT. Translated, it gives CASSLERISRFTEAFF.